Listed below are T cell receptor beta chains from one sample, sequenced in a study of shared clonotypes between healthy human individuals. Sequenced by immunoSEQ multiplex PCR; TCRdb stores in-frame clones only, minus some. The sample includes approximately 2.5 million clones, under 95% seen only once; the top ten take about 0.38%. Sequencing input: naive CD4+ T cells from PBMCs. Receptor source: a man aged 18 to 29 in good health. Some clones in this sample may be carry-over from other donors' samples. CDR3s include the opening cysteine and the closing phenylalanine or tryptophan. The D gene is left open where the match is weak. The size field is filled for only some rows; it gives once, few, many or a size class.

j_call d_call v_call clone_size cdr3_aa cdr3_nt
TRBJ2-7 NA TRBV6-1 NA CASRSGPHLSYEQYF TGTGCCAGCAGATCTGGTCCTCACCTCTCCTACGAGCAGTACTTC
TRBJ1-2 TRBD1 TRBV11-2 NA CASSRTGNYGYTF TGTGCCAGCAGCCGGACAGGGAACTATGGCTACACCTTC
TRBJ2-3 NA TRBV5-1 NA CASSPGTYYPQDTQYF TGCGCCAGCAGCCCCGGGACTTACTACCCACAGGATACGCAGTATTTT
TRBJ2-1 TRBD2 TRBV7-8 NA CASSLDSGRAGDEQFF TGTGCCAGCAGCTTAGATAGCGGGAGGGCCGGGGATGAGCAGTTCTTC
TRBJ2-7 TRBD2 TRBV27 NA CASSLRLAGPYEQYF TGTGCCAGCAGTCTTAGACTAGCGGGACCCTACGAGCAGTACTTC
TRBJ1-4 TRBD1 TRBV5-1 few CASSKGQGDEKLFF TGCGCCAGCAGCAAGGGACAGGGGGATGAAAAACTGTTTTTT
TRBJ1-3 NA TRBV5-1 NA CASSLDLRAGSGNTIYF TGCGCCAGCAGCTTGGACCTTAGGGCAGGCTCTGGAAACACCATATATTTT
TRBJ2-2 TRBD2 TRBV7-2 NA CASSLEGLAEVNTGELFF TGTGCCAGCAGCTTGGAGGGACTAGCGGAGGTGAACACCGGGGAGCTGTTTTTT
TRBJ1-5 NA TRBV27 few CASPPEVRWGNQPQHF TGTGCCAGCCCCCCCGAGGTTCGATGGGGTAATCAGCCCCAGCATTTT
TRBJ1-2 NA TRBV5-1 NA CASSLDRGPSEEGYTF TGCGCCAGCAGCTTGGATCGGGGGCCTAGTGAGGAGGGCTACACCTTC
TRBJ2-3 NA TRBV28 NA CASRLPSPYTDTQYF TGTGCCAGCAGGTTACCCTCGCCATACACAGATACGCAGTATTTT
TRBJ1-1 NA TRBV6-4 NA CASSPVFGVNTEAFF TGTGCCAGCAGTCCGGTTTTTGGGGTGAACACTGAAGCTTTCTTT
TRBJ1-5 NA TRBV10-1 few CASSEGWNQPQHF TGCGCCAGCAGTGAGGGTTGGAATCAGCCCCAGCATTTT
TRBJ2-3 TRBD1 TRBV5-1 NA CASSPGQATDTQYF TGCGCCAGCAGCCCAGGACAGGCCACAGATACGCAGTATTTT
TRBJ2-1 NA TRBV29-1 NA CSVFGTLWGYNEQFF TGCAGCGTGTTTGGGACCTTATGGGGGTACAATGAGCAGTTCTTC
TRBJ2-3 TRBD1 TRBV7-9 NA CASSFGQVDTQYF TGTGCCAGCAGCTTCGGACAGGTAGATACGCAGTATTTT
TRBJ1-1 TRBD1 TRBV7-2 NA CASSRTTGALTEAFF TGTGCCAGCAGCCGGACGACAGGGGCCCTAACTGAAGCTTTCTTT
TRBJ2-3 NA TRBV4-2 NA CASSQVPGTDTQYF TGTGCCAGCAGCCAAGTTCCAGGCACAGATACGCAGTATTTT
TRBJ2-7 NA TRBV28 NA CASLPGPARPFYEQYF TGTGCCAGCCTTCCAGGGCCGGCTAGACCGTTCTACGAGCAGTACTTC
TRBJ2-1 NA TRBV14 NA CASSLSYNEQFF TGTGCCAGCAGTTTGTCCTACAATGAGCAGTTCTTC
TRBJ2-7 NA TRBV11-3 NA CASSLSESGGSYEQYF TGTGCCAGCAGCTTAAGTGAAAGCGGTGGCTCCTACGAGCAGTACTTC
TRBJ2-5 NA TRBV27 once CASKPIGGETQYF TGTGCCAGTAAGCCCATTGGGGGGGAGACCCAGTACTTC
TRBJ1-5 NA TRBV5-7 NA CASSLTPRVGSNQPQHF TGTGCCAGCAGCTTAACCCCCAGGGTCGGTAGCAATCAGCCCCAGCATTTT
TRBJ2-1 NA TRBV4-1 NA CASSQPWTATSSVVNREQFF TGCGCCAGCAGCCAACCCTGGACCGCGACCAGTTCGGTCGTCAACCGAGAGCAGTTCTTC
TRBJ2-3 TRBD1 TRBV5-1 NA CASSLPRQGISTDTQYF TGCGCCAGCAGCTTGCCCCGACAGGGGATAAGCACAGATACGCAGTATTTT
TRBJ2-1 NA TRBV6-1 NA CASRRRESGNEQFF TGTGCCAGTAGGAGGAGGGAGTCCGGCAATGAGCAGTTCTTC
TRBJ2-3 NA TRBV28 once CASSSPGSTDTQYF TGTGCCAGCAGTTCGCCCGGTAGCACAGATACGCAGTATTTT
TRBJ1-2 NA TRBV28 NA CASRDGNYGYTF TGTGCCAGCCGGGACGGGAACTATGGCTACACCTTC
TRBJ2-7 NA TRBV6-1 NA CASRPLGRAGEQYF TGTGCCAGCAGGCCATTAGGCCGGGCGGGCGAGCAGTACTTC
TRBJ1-6 NA TRBV6-5 once CASSRGRWNSPLHF TGTGCCAGCAGTCGGGGGCGGTGGAATTCACCCCTCCACTTT
TRBJ1-3 NA TRBV28 NA CASSYLSRGPLRSGNTIYF TGTGCCAGCAGTTACCTCTCGCGGGGGCCCCTAAGGTCTGGAAACACCATATATTTT
TRBJ1-4 TRBD1 TRBV5-1 NA CASSLLGQGGEKLFF TGCGCCAGCAGCTTGTTGGGACAGGGAGGCGAAAAACTGTTTTTT
TRBJ1-2 NA TRBV27 once CASSLTGGLGGYTF TGTGCCAGCAGTTTAACTGGGGGGCTGGGGGGCTACACCTTC
TRBJ1-3 NA TRBV5-6 NA CASSETGTVSGNTIYF TGTGCCAGCAGCGAGACCGGGACCGTATCTGGAAACACCATATATTTT
TRBJ2-7 TRBD1 TRBV6-6 NA CASSSPGTAYEQYF TGTGCCAGCAGTTCCCCGGGGACAGCATACGAGCAGTACTTC
TRBJ2-7 TRBD1 TRBV19 NA CASSMENRGYEQYF TGTGCCAGTAGTATGGAGAACAGGGGCTACGAGCAGTACTTC
TRBJ2-2 TRBD2 TRBV5-1 once CASMLAGGNTGELFF TGCGCCAGCATGCTAGCGGGAGGAAACACCGGGGAGCTGTTTTTT
TRBJ2-7 TRBD1 TRBV30 once CAWSVRRTGGLTYEQYF TGTGCCTGGAGTGTACGCAGGACAGGGGGCCTCACCTACGAGCAGTACTTC
TRBJ1-1 NA TRBV19 NA CASNNREGAFF TGTGCCAGTAACAACAGGGAGGGGGCTTTCTTT
TRBJ2-7 NA TRBV19 NA CASSSADLLSYEQYF TGTGCCAGTAGTAGCGCAGACCTTTTGTCTTACGAGCAGTACTTC
TRBJ1-1 NA TRBV5-6 NA CASSLLGRVNTEAFF TGTGCCAGCAGCTTGCTGGGGAGGGTGAACACTGAAGCTTTCTTT
TRBJ2-7 TRBD2 TRBV5-1 once CASSLGPSGSSEQYF TGCGCCAGCAGCTTGGGACCTAGCGGGTCGTCCGAGCAGTACTTC
TRBJ2-7 TRBD1 TRBV28 NA CASSQTGGATYEQYF TGTGCCAGCAGCCAGACAGGGGGGGCTACCTACGAGCAGTACTTC
TRBJ1-2 NA TRBV19 NA CASSITGGGGRYGYTF TGTGCCAGTAGTATCACCGGAGGCGGAGGAAGATATGGCTACACCTTC
TRBJ2-1 TRBD2 TRBV10-3 once CAISRLAGGGNEQFF TGTGCCATCAGCAGACTAGCGGGAGGCGGCAATGAGCAGTTCTTC
TRBJ1-2 NA TRBV7-2 NA CASSSGAFNYGYTF TGTGCCAGCAGCTCGGGGGCATTTAACTATGGCTACACCTTC
TRBJ1-1 TRBD1 TRBV2 once CASTDRGGQNTEAFF TGTGCCAGCACGGACAGGGGGGGGCAGAACACTGAAGCTTTCTTT
TRBJ2-3 NA TRBV5-1 NA CASSLHTGTNLGADTQYF TGCGCCAGCAGCTTACATACCGGGACAAACCTTGGGGCAGATACGCAGTATTTT